These 2 T cell receptor beta chains originate from one sample sequenced in a study of cytomegalovirus exposure and HLA in healthy donors. Sequencing used immunoSEQ multiplex PCR; TCRdb keeps in-frame clones, though not all of them. The table records around 150,000 clones, approximately 96% of them present only once. The sequenced material came from PBMCs. The receptors stem from a woman younger than 35 in good health and CMV-seronegative.

The gene calls are TRBV4-1 and TRBJ2-7; tentative D call: TRBD2 (5 bases). This CDR3 comprises 16 residues. Between the trimmed V and J ends, which lost 0 bases and 1 base, there was a span of 13 bases. The V gene's germline CDR1 is MGHRA and CDR2 YSYEKL. The chain's CDR3 is CASSQEEARRSYEQYF. For the CDR3, the DNA is TGCGCCAGCAGCCAAGAGGAGGCCAGGCGGTCCTACGAGCAGTACTTC.

The count of this clone is one. The genes are TRBV30 and TRBJ2-1, with 8 positions matching TRBD2. V gave up 8 bases and J gave up 4 bases; unmatched junction bases: 13. CDR1 and CDR2 from the germline V gene are GTSNPN and SVGIG (reference sequence). This CDR3 has 15 residues. For the CDR3, the DNA is TGTGCCAGTATTGATATAGCGGGGAATTACAATGAGCAGTTCTTC. It encodes CASIDIAGNYNEQFF.